This TCR beta chain was sequenced during a study of T-cell reconstitution after alpha-beta-depleted transplantation in children. Preparing the TCRbeta library involved the use of unique molecular identifiers. A single record per CDR3 protein comes from TCRdb applying MiXCR to the PCR reads. Counted here are approximately 350,000 distinct CDR3 sequences, approximately 12% occurring once; the ten biggest clones make up about 4.5%. This clonotype was detected ten times or more. The receptor was isolated from a human donor who donated a stem cell graft to a child with Fanconi anemia. This sample comprised PBMCs, obtained from the stem cell graft.

CDR3 sequence: CASSLSPLSSGNTIYF. The CDR3 bases are TGCGCCAGCAGCTTGTCACCTCTAAGCTCTGGAAACACCATATATTTT. The chain carries TRBV5-1 and TRBJ1-3; D not certain. This CDR3 is 16 amino acids long. Trimming shortened V by 1 base and J by 0 bases, and 11 bases separated the two germline ends. The germline gives CDR1 SGHRS, CDR2 YFSETQ. Looking up the rest from reference TRBV5-1 and TRBJ1-3 gives the full variable domain: KAGVTQTPRYLIKTRGQQVTLSCSPISGHRSVSWYQQTPGQGLQFLFEYFSETQRNKGNFPGRFSGRQFSNSRSEMNVSTLELGDSALYLCASSLSPLSSGNTIYFGEGSWLTVV.